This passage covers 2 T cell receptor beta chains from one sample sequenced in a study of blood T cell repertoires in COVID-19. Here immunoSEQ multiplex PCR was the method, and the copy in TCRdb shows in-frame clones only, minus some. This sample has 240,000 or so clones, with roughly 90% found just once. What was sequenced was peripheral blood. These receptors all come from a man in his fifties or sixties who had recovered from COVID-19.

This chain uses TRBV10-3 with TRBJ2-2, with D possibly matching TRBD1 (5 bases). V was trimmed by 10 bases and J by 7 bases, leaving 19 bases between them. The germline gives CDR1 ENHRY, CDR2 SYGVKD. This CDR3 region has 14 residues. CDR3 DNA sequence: TGTGCCACCTTGGGGAAGGGGCAGGTCGGGGAGCTGTTTTTT. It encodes CATLGKGQVGELFF.

CDR3 nucleotide sequence: TGCGCCAGCAGCATCGGGACTCCCGGAATCTACGAGCAGTACTTC. It translates to CASSIGTPGIYEQYF. The rearrangement links TRBV5-1 to TRBJ2-7, with a tentative D call TRBD2 (6 bases). Per germline, CDR1 SGHRS and CDR2 YFSETQ. V was pared by 4 bases and J by 3 bases, with 17 bases between. CDR3 length: 15 amino acids.